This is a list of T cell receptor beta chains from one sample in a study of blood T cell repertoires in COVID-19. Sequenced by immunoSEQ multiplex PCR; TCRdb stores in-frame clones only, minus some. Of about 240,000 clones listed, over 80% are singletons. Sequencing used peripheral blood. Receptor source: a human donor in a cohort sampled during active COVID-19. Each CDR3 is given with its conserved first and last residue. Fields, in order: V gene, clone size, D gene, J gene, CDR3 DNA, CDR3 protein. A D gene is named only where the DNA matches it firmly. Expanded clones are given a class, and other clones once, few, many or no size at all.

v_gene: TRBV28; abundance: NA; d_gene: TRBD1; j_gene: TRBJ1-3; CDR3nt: TGTGCCAGCAGCCCCCCAGGGGGGTATAGAAACACCATATATTTT; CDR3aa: CASSPPGGYRNTIYF
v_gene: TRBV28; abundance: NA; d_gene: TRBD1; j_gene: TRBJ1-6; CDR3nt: TGTGCCAGCAGTTCCCACAGGGGAGGCTCACCCCTCCACTTT; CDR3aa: CASSSHRGGSPLHF
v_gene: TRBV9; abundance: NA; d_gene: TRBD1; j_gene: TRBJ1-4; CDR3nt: TGTGCCAGCAAGGGGGCGGATGAAAAACTGTTTTTT; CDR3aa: CASKGADEKLFF
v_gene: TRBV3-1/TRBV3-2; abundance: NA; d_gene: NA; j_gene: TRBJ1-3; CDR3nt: TGTGCCAGCAGCCAAGAAAGCGGTTCTGGAAACACCATATATTTT; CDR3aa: CASSQESGSGNTIYF
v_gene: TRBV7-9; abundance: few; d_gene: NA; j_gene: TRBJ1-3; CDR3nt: TGTGCCAGCAGCTTAGACAGGAGCTCTGGAAACACCATATATTTT; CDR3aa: CASSLDRSSGNTIYF
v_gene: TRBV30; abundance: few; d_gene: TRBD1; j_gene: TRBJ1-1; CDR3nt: TGTGCCTGGAGTGCCCGGACAGGGGCCAGATTCATGAACACTGAAGCTTTCTTT; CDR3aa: CAWSARTGARFMNTEAFF
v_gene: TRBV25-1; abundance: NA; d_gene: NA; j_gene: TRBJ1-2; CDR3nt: TGTGCCAGCAGTGACCCGGGATCTGGCTACACCTTC; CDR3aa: CASSDPGSGYTF
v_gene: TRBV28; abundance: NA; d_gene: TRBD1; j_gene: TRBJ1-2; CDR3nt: TGTGCCAGCAAGGGGACAGTGTCGGAGGGCTACACCTTC; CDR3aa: CASKGTVSEGYTF
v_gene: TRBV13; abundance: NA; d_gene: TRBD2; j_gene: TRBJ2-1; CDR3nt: TGTGCCAGCAATTCCGGGACTACGGACGGTGAGCAGTTCTTC; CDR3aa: CASNSGTTDGEQFF
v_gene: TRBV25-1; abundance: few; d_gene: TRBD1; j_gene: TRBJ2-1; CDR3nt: TGTGCCAGCAGTCGTACTAACAGGGGCAATGAGCAGTTCTTC; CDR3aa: CASSRTNRGNEQFF
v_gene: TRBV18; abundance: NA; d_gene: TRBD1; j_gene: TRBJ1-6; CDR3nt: TGTGCCAGCTCAGCCGGGACAGGGAAAAACTCACCCCTCCACTTT; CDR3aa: CASSAGTGKNSPLHF
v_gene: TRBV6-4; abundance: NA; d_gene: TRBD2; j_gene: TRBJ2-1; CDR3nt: TGTGCCAGCAGTGACTGGGGGACTAGGAGGAATGAGCAGTTCTTC; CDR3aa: CASSDWGTRRNEQFF
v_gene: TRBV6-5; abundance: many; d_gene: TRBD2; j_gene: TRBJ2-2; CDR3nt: TGTGCCAGCAGTTCCGACGGGGGGGCGTCCGGGGAGCTGTTTTTT; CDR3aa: CASSSDGGASGELFF
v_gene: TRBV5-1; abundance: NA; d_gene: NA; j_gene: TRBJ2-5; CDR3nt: TGCGCCAGCAGCCCCACAGGGGGGGGAGAGACCCAGTACTTC; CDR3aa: CASSPTGGGETQYF
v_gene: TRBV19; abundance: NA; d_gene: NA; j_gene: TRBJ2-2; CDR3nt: TGTGCCAGTAGTACACAGGGCACCGGGGAGCTGTTTTTT; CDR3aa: CASSTQGTGELFF
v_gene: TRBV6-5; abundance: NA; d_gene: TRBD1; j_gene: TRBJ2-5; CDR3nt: TGTGCCAGCGGGTATACAGGGGGGGAGACCCAGTACTTC; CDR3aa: CASGYTGGETQYF
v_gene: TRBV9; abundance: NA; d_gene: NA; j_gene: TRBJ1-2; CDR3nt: TGTGCCAGCAGCGTAGCAGGGCAGCCCGCGTTACCCTATGGCTACACCTTC; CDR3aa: CASSVAGQPALPYGYTF
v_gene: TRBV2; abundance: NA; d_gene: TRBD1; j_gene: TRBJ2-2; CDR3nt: TGTGCCAGCAGTGAATCGGGGACAGGGTTGGTAGGGGAGCTGTTTTTT; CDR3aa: CASSESGTGLVGELFF
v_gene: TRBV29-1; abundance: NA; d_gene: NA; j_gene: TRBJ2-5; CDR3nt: TGCAGCGTCCAAGCTCCCCCAGGCCAAGAGACCCAGTACTTC; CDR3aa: CSVQAPPGQETQYF
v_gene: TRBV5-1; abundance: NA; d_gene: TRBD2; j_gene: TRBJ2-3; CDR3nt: TGCGCCAGCAGGGGACTAGCGGGGGCCACCGCCACAGATACGCAGTATTTT; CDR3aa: CASRGLAGATATDTQYF
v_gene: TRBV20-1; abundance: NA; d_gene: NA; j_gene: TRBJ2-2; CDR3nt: TGCAGTGCTAGTGACTCGCGGAACACCGGGGAGCTGTTTTTT; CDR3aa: CSASDSRNTGELFF
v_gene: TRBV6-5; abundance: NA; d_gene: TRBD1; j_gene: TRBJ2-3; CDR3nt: TGTGCCAGCAGACCTCAGGGGGCCGGAGATACGCAGTATTTT; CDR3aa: CASRPQGAGDTQYF
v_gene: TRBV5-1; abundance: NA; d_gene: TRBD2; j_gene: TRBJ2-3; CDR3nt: TGCGCCAGCAGCCCTCGACTAGCGACCGACTTAGATACGCAGTATTTT; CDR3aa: CASSPRLATDLDTQYF
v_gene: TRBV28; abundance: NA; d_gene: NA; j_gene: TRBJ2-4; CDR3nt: TGTGCCAGCAGTTTAGGTTCAGTCAAAAACATTCAGTACTTC; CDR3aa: CASSLGSVKNIQYF
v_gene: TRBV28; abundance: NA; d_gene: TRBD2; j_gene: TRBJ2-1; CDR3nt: TGTGCCAGCATTCGCCCACTAGCGGGAGGGTTTCGGGAGCAGTTCTTC; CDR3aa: CASIRPLAGGFREQFF
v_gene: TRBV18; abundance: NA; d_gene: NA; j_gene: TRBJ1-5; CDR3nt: TGTGCCAGCTCACCACCAGGGGGGGCTGGAAGCAATCAGCCCCAGCATTTT; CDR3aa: CASSPPGGAGSNQPQHF
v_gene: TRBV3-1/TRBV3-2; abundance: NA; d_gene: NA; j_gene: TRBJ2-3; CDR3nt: TGTGCCAGCAGCCCTTGGGCCCGGCCAGAGGATACGCAGTATTTT; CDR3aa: CASSPWARPEDTQYF
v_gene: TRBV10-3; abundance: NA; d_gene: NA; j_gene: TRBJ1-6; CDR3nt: TGTGCCATCAGTGTCGGGACAAATAATAATTCACCCCTCCACTTT; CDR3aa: CAISVGTNNNSPLHF
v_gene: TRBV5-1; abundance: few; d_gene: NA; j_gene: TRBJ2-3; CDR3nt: TGCGCCAGCAGACGACAGGGAGGAGAAAACACAGATACGCAGTATTTT; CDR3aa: CASRRQGGENTDTQYF
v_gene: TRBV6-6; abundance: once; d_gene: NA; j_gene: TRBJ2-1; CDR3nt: TGTGCCAGCAGCCTTAGCGGTGAGCAGTTCTTC; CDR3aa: CASSLSGEQFF
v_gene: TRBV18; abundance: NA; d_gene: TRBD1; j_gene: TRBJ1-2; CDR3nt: TGTGCCAGCTCACCACCGGGGGGACAGATTAACTATGGCTACACCTTC; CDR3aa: CASSPPGGQINYGYTF
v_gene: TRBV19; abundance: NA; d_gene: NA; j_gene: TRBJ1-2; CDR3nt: TGTGCCAGTGGAGGCTATGGCTACACCTTC; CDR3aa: CASGGYGYTF
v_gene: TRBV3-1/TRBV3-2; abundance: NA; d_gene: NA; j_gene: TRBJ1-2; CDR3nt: TGTGCCAGCAGCCAAGATCCCTGGGGCCGAGGCTATGGCTACACCTTC; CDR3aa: CASSQDPWGRGYGYTF
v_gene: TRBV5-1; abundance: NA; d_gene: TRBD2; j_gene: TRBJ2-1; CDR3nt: TGCGCCAGCAGCTTGCCAGCGGGAGGTGGCTACAATGAGCAGTTCTTC; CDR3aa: CASSLPAGGGYNEQFF
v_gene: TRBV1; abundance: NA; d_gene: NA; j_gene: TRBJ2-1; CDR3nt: TGCACCAGCAGCCGTGCGACCAGGGAAGTAGCGGGAAGTTTAGAGCAGTTCTTC; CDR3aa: CTSSRATREVAGSLEQFF
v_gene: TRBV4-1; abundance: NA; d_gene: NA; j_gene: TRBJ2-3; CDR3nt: TGCGCCAGCAGCCAAGCTCCTCCTGACGGGTCTTACACAGATACGCAGTATTTT; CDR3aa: CASSQAPPDGSYTDTQYF
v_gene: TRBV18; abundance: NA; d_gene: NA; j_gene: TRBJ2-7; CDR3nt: TGTGCCAGCTCACCACTAGTGGGGACTCTCTCCTACGAGCAGTACTTC; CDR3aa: CASSPLVGTLSYEQYF
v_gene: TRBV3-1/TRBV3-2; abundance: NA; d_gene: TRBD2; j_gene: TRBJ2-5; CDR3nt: TGTGCCAGCAGCCTTAGACTAGCGGGAGGTGGGGAGACCCAGTACTTC; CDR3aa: CASSLRLAGGGETQYF
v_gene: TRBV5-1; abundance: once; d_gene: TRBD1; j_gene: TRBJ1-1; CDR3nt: TGCGCCAGCAGCCGGACAGGGGACCTGAACACTGAAGCTTTCTTT; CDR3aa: CASSRTGDLNTEAFF
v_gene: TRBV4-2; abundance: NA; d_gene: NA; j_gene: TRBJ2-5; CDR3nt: TGTGCCAGCAGCCAAGAGAGTGGAGGGCGGATGGGGGGAGAGACCCAGTACTTC; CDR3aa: CASSQESGGRMGGETQYF
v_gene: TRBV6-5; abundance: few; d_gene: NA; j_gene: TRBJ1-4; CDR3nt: TGTGCCAGCAGTTCGGGGGAAGGGTATGAAAAACTGTTTTTT; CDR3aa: CASSSGEGYEKLFF
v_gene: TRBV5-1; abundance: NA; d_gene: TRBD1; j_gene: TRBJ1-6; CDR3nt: TGCGCCAGCAGCTCCCGGGACAGCCAGAATTCACCCCTCCACTTT; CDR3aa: CASSSRDSQNSPLHF
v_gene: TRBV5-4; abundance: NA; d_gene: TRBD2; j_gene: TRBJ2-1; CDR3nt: TGTGCCAGCAGCTTGTGGGGGGGTGAGCAGTTCTTC; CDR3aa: CASSLWGGEQFF